This note documents a single T cell receptor (beta chain) sequence. The antigen is unknown. The CDR3 contains 15 residues. The V and J ends lost 4 bases and 4 bases respectively, with 17 bases between them. Germline V gene data show CDR1 as SEHNR and CDR2 as FQNEAQ (reference sequence). This sample stems from a study of CD8 T cells in ankylosing spondylitis. Study results and caveats: Reports of some motif variants in reactive arthritis synovial fluid and blood predate this one. Reports say disease-linked clones showed up significantly more in matched ankylosing spondylitis synovial fluid. A motif in TCR beta, a set of roughly eight highly homologous variants, appeared characteristic of ankylosing spondylitis blood.

Making the TCR beta libraries involved quantitative 5'-RACE with molecular barcodes. TCRdb re-called the 5' RACE reads through MiXCR, storing one row per CDR3 protein. There are 650,000 to 800,000 distinct CDR3 sequences in the sample; under 20% occur only once, and around 20% lies in the top ten. This chain connects TRBV7-9 to TRBJ2-7, with a weak D call TRBD1 (5 bases). The material sequenced was blood, either unsorted or a sorted T cell fraction (not recorded which). This clonotype was obtained from a male donor with ankylosing spondylitis. CDR3 DNA: TGTGCCAGCAGCTCCCCGGCGGCAGGGATGTACGAGCAGTACTTC. It yields the protein CASSSPAAGMYEQYF.